These 30 T cell receptor beta chains came from one sample sequenced in a study of T-cell reconstitution after alpha-beta-depleted transplantation in children. Unique molecular identifiers were incorporated when the TCRbeta library was constructed. TCRdb recomputed calls from the PCR reads with MiXCR, one row per CDR3 protein. The sample shows around 600,000 distinct CDR3 sequences, approximately 16% of them seen only once. The input for sequencing was PBMCs from the stem cell graft donor, taken from the stem cell graft. These receptors originate from a human donor who donated a stem cell graft to a child with acute myeloid leukemia.

CDR3 region: CASSLNGGIQETQYF. For the CDR3, the DNA is TGCGCCAGCAGCTTGAACGGTGGTATTCAAGAGACCCAGTACTTC. The chain employs TRBV5-1 and TRBJ2-5; D remains unclear. There are 15 residues in the CDR3. Germline V gene data show CDR1 as SGHRS and CDR2 as YFSETQ. The V gene lost 1 base and the J gene lost 2 bases, with 12 bases spanning the gap. Based on the CDR3 plus reference TRBV5-1 and TRBJ2-5, the full variable domain is KAGVTQTPRYLIKTRGQQVTLSCSPISGHRSVSWYQQTPGQGLQFLFEYFSETQRNKGNFPGRFSGRQFSNSRSEMNVSTLELGDSALYLCASSLNGGIQETQYFGPGTRLLVL.

The V and J genes are TRBV6-2 or TRBV6-3 and TRBJ2-7, with unresolved D. CDR1 is MNHEY and CDR2 is SVGEGT in the germline V gene. The germline V and J ends were trimmed by 2 bases and 6 bases, with 8 bases remaining between them. This CDR3 is 12 amino acids long. The DNA for the CDR3 is TGTGCCAGCAGTTACCCCCACATCGAGCAGTACTTC. Its protein is CASSYPHIEQYF.

This clonotype was counted ten times or more. The chain joins TRBV9 to TRBJ2-7; 9 nucleotides match TRBD1. The CDR3 has 15 residues. J lost 3 bases, V lost 4 bases, and 8 bases had no gene match. Per germline, CDR1 SGDLS and CDR2 YYNGEE. The CDR3 spells CASSPRDRDGYEQYF. DNA for the CDR3: TGTGCCAGCAGCCCGAGGGACAGGGACGGCTACGAGCAGTACTTC.

Many counts were recorded for this clonotype. The chain is built from TRBV20-1 and TRBJ2-1; no reliable D call. V dropped 3 bases and J dropped 8 bases, with 14 bases sitting between them. Germline values: CDR1 DFQATT, CDR2 SNEGSKA (reference sequence). The CDR3 runs to 13 residues. The CDR3 DNA is TGCAGTGCTAGGGGTCCCCGTTCGTATGAGCAGTTCTTC. Protein product: CSARGPRSYEQFF.

This clonotype was counted a few times. V gene TRBV20-1 combines with J gene TRBJ2-4; D gene unclear. Deletions cut 3 bases from V and 0 bases from J, with 12 bases between. CDR1 is DFQATT and CDR2 is SNEGSKA in the germline V gene (reference sequence). This CDR3 has 15 residues. The CDR3 here is CSASGQRLAKNIQYF. CDR3 sequence (DNA): TGCAGTGCTAGTGGGCAGAGATTAGCCAAAAACATTCAGTACTTC.

There are a few counts of this clonotype. This chain uses TRBV7-2 with TRBJ2-3; D remains ambiguous. The CDR3 runs to 14 residues. Germline CDR1 SGHTA, CDR2 FQGNSA. V gave up 3 bases and J gave up 4 bases, with 11 bases separating them. This CDR3 reads CASSLGISPDTQYF. DNA for the CDR3: TGTGCCAGCAGCTTGGGGATTTCCCCAGATACGCAGTATTTT. Drawing the rest from reference TRBV7-2 and TRBJ2-3, the complete variable domain is GAGVSQSPSNKVTEKGKDVELRCDPISGHTALYWYRQSLGQGLEFLIYFQGNSAPDKSGLPSDRFSAERTGGSVSTLTIQRTQQEDSAVYLCASSLGISPDTQYFGPGTRLTVL.

V is TRBV20-1 and J is TRBJ2-7; 13 bases align to TRBD2. Germline CDR1 DFQATT, CDR2 SNEGSKA (reference sequence). The junction had 3 bases not matched to a gene; V was cut back by 4 bases and J by 3 bases. The CDR3 sequence is 14 residues long. The CDR3 sequence: CSAIRLAGGYEQYF. CDR3 sequence (DNA): TGCAGTGCTATCCGACTAGCGGGGGGCTACGAGCAGTACTTC.

This clonotype was picked up a small number of times. V usage is TRBV6-6 and J usage is TRBJ2-7, with TRBD2 matching 9 bases. The CDR3 spans 15 residues. Per the germline V gene, CDR1 is MNHNY and CDR2 is SVGAGI (reference sequence). Trimming cost V 3 bases and J 3 bases; bases outside gene matches: 6. For the CDR3, the DNA is TGTGCCAGCAGTTATCTAGCGGGGACCCACTACGAGCAGTACTTC. This gives the protein CASSYLAGTHYEQYF.

This clonotype was recorded a few times. The rearrangement joins TRBV4-1 to TRBJ1-1; D is possibly TRBD1 (5 bases). The germline V and J ends were trimmed by 9 bases and 8 bases, with 19 bases remaining between them. Germline lookup yields CDR1 MGHRA and CDR2 YSYEKL. The CDR3 sequence is 13 residues long. Here the CDR3 DNA reads TGCGCCAGTGGGGCGGTTTTGGCGGGCGAAGCTTTCTTT. It specifies CASGAVLAGEAFF.

This clonotype occurred many times. The chain has TRBV7-8 and TRBJ1-3; no reliable D call. The CDR3 extends over 14 amino acids. CDR1 SGHVS and CDR2 FQNEAQ come from the germline V gene. Between the trimmed V and J ends, which lost 4 bases and 4 bases, there was a span of 11 bases. The CDR3 coding sequence is TGTGCCAGCAGCTCCCGAGGGATAGGAAACACCATATATTTT. Residues: CASSSRGIGNTIYF.

The gene calls are TRBV5-1 and TRBJ1-2; D is unresolved. The CDR3 is made up of 16 amino acids. Germline V gene lookup returns CDR1 SGHRS and CDR2 YFSETQ. With 0 bases removed from V and 1 base from J, the gap between germline ends came to 13 bases. The CDR3 loop is CASSLVSGNHNYGYTF. CDR3 sequence (DNA): TGCGCCAGCAGCTTGGTCTCAGGAAACCATAACTATGGCTACACCTTC.

This clonotype came up a few times. This sequence joins TRBV27 and TRBJ1-2; D is uncertain. Germline V gene sequence: CDR1 MNHEY, CDR2 SMNVEV (reference sequence). The V end lost 4 bases, the J end lost 4 bases, and 13 bases lay between the germline ends. The CDR3 is made up of 14 amino acids. CDR3 loop: CASSSKPDGYGYTF. The CDR3 nucleotides are TGTGCCAGCAGTTCTAAACCGGACGGCTATGGCTACACCTTC.

This clonotype has just a few counts. The rearrangement links TRBV27 to TRBJ1-2, with D possibly being TRBD1 (6 bases). This CDR3 has 13 amino acids. CDR1 is MNHEY and CDR2 is SMNVEV in the germline V gene (reference sequence). The ends were cut back, 4 bases at V and 8 bases at J, with 14 bases in the middle. Here the CDR3 reads CASSSEGGVGYTF. CDR3 bases: TGTGCCAGCAGTTCCGAGGGGGGAGTAGGCTACACCTTC.

This clonotype was counted many times. V usage is TRBV20-1 and J usage is TRBJ1-5; D might be TRBD1 (5 bases). V was trimmed by 4 bases and J by 7 bases, leaving 11 bases between them. CDR1 and CDR2 from the germline V gene are DFQATT and SNEGSKA (reference sequence). This CDR3 has 12 amino acids. The CDR3 DNA sequence: TGCAGTGCTATGGGGGTATCGCAGCCCCAGCATTTT. It translates to CSAMGVSQPQHF.

The chain recombines TRBV7-9 with TRBJ2-4; D might be TRBD1 or TRBD2, each matching 5 bases. The V and J ends lost 7 bases and 0 bases respectively, with 10 bases between them. The CDR3 is 14 residues long. The germline CDR1 and CDR2 sequences are SEHNR and FQNEAQ (reference sequence). The CDR3 region is CASIGDGAKNIQYF. CDR3 nucleotide sequence: TGTGCCAGCATCGGGGACGGAGCCAAAAACATTCAGTACTTC. Together with reference TRBV7-9 and TRBJ2-4, the CDR3 gives the full variable domain: DTGVSQNPRHKITKRGQNVTFRCDPISEHNRLYWYRQTLGQGPEFLTYFQNEAQLEKSRLLSDRFSAERPKGSFSTLEIQRTEQGDSAMYLCASIGDGAKNIQYFGAGTRLSVL.

This clonotype was detected many times. The chain couples TRBV29-1 to TRBJ2-7, with TRBD1 matching over 9 bases. This CDR3 is built from 14 residues. Germline V gene sequence: CDR1 SQVTM, CDR2 ANQGSEA. The V and J ends lost 3 bases and 3 bases, in that order; junction bases with no gene match: 6. CDR3 residues: CSVEARTGDYEQYF. The CDR3 DNA is TGCAGCGTTGAGGCAAGGACAGGGGACTACGAGCAGTACTTC.

This clonotype has more than one count but fewer than ten. The chain uses TRBV21-1 and TRBJ2-7. TRBV21-1 is assigned pseudogene status. This CDR3 spans 14 amino acids. CDR3 loop: CASTPMDRSYEQYV. The CDR3 coding sequence is TGTGCCAGCACCCCAATGGACAGGTCCTACGAGCAGTACGTC.

In its sample, this clonotype was seen a few times. V and J are TRBV19 and TRBJ1-2; the D is unclear. The germline gives CDR1 LNHDA, CDR2 SQIVND (reference sequence). V was cut by 5 bases and J by 6 bases, with 13 bases left in between. The CDR3 runs 13 residues. The CDR3 region has the DNA TGTGCCAGTAGTCCTCGCAGTATAGATGGCTACACCTTC. It encodes CASSPRSIDGYTF.

V and J are TRBV4-1 and TRBJ1-2; a possible D gene is TRBD1 (6 bases). The germline V gene has CDR1 MGHRA and CDR2 YSYEKL. Trimming took 1 base from V and 2 from J, leaving 17 bases between them. This CDR3 comprises 17 residues. CDR3 DNA: TGCGCCAGCAGCCAAGGAAACGGGGGGCGCCGAAACTATGGCTACACCTTC. Amino acid sequence: CASSQGNGGRRNYGYTF.

V gene TRBV20-1 combines with J gene TRBJ2-6; D perhaps matches TRBD1 (6 bases). The ends were cut back, 5 bases at V and 0 bases at J, with 14 bases in the middle. The length of the CDR3 is 16 residues. The germline gives CDR1 DFQATT, CDR2 SNEGSKA (reference sequence). CDR3 sequence reads: CSAPGQPFSGANVLTF. CDR3 coding DNA: TGCAGTGCTCCGGGACAACCATTCTCTGGGGCCAACGTCCTGACTTTC.

This clonotype has ten or more counts. The chain employs TRBV6-5 and TRBJ1-1, with D possibly matching TRBD1 (5 bases). Germline CDR1 reads MNHEY; CDR2 reads SVGAGI. V lost 4 bases and J 11 bases, leaving 14 bases between the germline ends. CDR3 length equals 12 residues. The CDR3 region has the DNA TGTGCCAGCAGTTCCGGGGCCTCTAACGCTTTCTTT. Its protein is CASSSGASNAFF.

A word on this clonotype: This may be a read error: a much more frequent sequence differs by one nucleotide. The CDR3 does not close with the conserved phenylalanine or tryptophan, likely indicating a read error. The chain joins TRBV12-3 or TRBV12-4 to TRBJ2-2; 7 positions match TRBD1. CDR3 size: 15 residues. V lost 6 bases and J lost 5; bases outside the gene matches: 9. In DNA, the CDR3 is TGTGCCAGCAGAATCACAGGGGTAGGGACCGGGGAGCTGTTTGTT. It encodes CASRITGVGTGELFV.

In this sample, this clonotype turned up many times. The rearrangement joins TRBV7-2 to TRBJ1-6, with D uncertain. Per the germline V gene, CDR1 is SGHTA and CDR2 is FQGNSA. This CDR3 comprises 14 residues. The V end lost 1 base, the J end lost 8 bases, and 9 bases lay between the germline ends. The CDR3 region has the DNA TGTGCCAGCAGCTTAGGGCCTCCGGATTCACCCCTCCACTTT. Residues: CASSLGPPDSPLHF.

The J gene is TRBJ2-5, the V gene TRBV28; TRBD1 is a possible D gene (5 bases). Germline values: CDR1 MDHEN, CDR2 SYDVKM. The length of the CDR3 is 12 residues. V lost 5 bases to trimming and J lost 5 bases, with 9 bases between them. The chain's CDR3 is CASSRKGETQYF. In nucleotides, the CDR3 is TGTGCCAGCAGTCGAAAGGGGGAGACCCAGTACTTC.

This clonotype showed up just a few times. The chain employs TRBV11-2 and TRBJ1-2; D gene uncertain. The CDR3 is made up of 14 amino acids. Germline V lookup: CDR1 SGHAT, CDR2 FQNNGV. The germline V and J ends were trimmed by 8 bases and 4 bases, with 17 bases remaining between them. CDR3 sequence: CASYEKGTVYGYTF. CDR3 DNA sequence: TGTGCCAGCTACGAAAAGGGCACCGTCTATGGCTACACCTTC.

In this sample, this clonotype turned up many times. The J gene is TRBJ2-1, the V gene TRBV12-3 or TRBV12-4; 7 bases line up with TRBD2. Losses at the gene ends were 6 bases for V and 8 bases for J; bases not matched to a gene: 4. The CDR3 has 12 residues. The DNA for the CDR3 is TGTGCCAGCAGGGCCGGGGGGTATGAGCAGTTCTTC. Translation gives CASRAGGYEQFF.

V gene TRBV4-1 combines with J gene TRBJ2-1; 11 nucleotides align to TRBD1. CDR3 size: 15 residues. The germline gives CDR1 MGHRA, CDR2 YSYEKL. V shed 2 bases, J shed 6 bases, and the junction held 3 bases outside the gene matches. CDR3: CASSQRGTGGNEQFF. The CDR3 bases are TGCGCCAGCAGCCAAAGGGGGACAGGGGGCAATGAGCAGTTCTTC.

This clonotype has ten or more counts. This rearrangement joins TRBV20-1 to TRBJ2-7; 7 nucleotides align to TRBD1. This CDR3 spans 14 amino acids. From germline, CDR1 is DFQATT and CDR2 SNEGSKA (reference sequence). The V segment lost 4 bases and the J segment 4 bases; nucleotides outside the gene matches: 10. The CDR3 is CSAKNRDRQYEQYF. The CDR3 nucleotides are TGCAGTGCTAAGAACCGGGACAGACAATACGAGCAGTACTTC.

The chain couples TRBV7-2 to TRBJ2-3; 16 bases map to TRBD2. Germline V gene data show CDR1 as SGHTA and CDR2 as FQGNSA. J was trimmed by 1 base and V by 3 bases; bases with no gene match: 4. The CDR3 totals 18 residues. The CDR3 bases are TGTGCCAGCAGCTTGAAGGGACTAGCGGGGGGGCGCACAGATACGCAGTATTTT. Its protein product is CASSLKGLAGGRTDTQYF.

This clonotype was counted at least ten times. The chain couples TRBV29-1 to TRBJ2-7; tentative D call: TRBD1 (6 bases). CDR1 is SQVTM and CDR2 is ANQGSEA in the germline V gene. This CDR3 has 11 residues. The V and J ends lost 6 bases and 7 bases respectively, with 13 bases between them. CDR3 amino acids: CSVAQGREQYV. CDR3 DNA: TGCAGCGTAGCACAGGGAAGGGAGCAGTACGTC.